The clone carrying this TCR beta chain was seen more than once but under ten times. Its specificity is not known. The data stem from a study of blood T cells in healthy people across ages. Study-wide results and caveats: TCR beta diversity, measured per million T cells, fell in a roughly linear way with age.

Trimming removed 1 base at V and 2 bases at J, with 17 bases between. Germline V lookup: CDR1 DFQATT, CDR2 SNEGSKA (reference sequence). This CDR3 has 16 amino acids. Together with a sample-barcoded 5' primer, a J-beta primer mix was included in a second PCR lasting about 7 to 11 cycles. One entry per CDR3 protein results from TCRdb running MiXCR on the 5' RACE reads. The sample includes around 1,600,000 distinct CDR3 sequences, 35% to 45% of them seen just once. The sequencing sample was made of blood. The receptor was isolated from a woman aged 18 to 35 in good health. The V call is TRBV20-1, the J call TRBJ1-2; perhaps TRBD1 as D (6 bases). The DNA of the CDR3 is TGCAGTGCTAGAGTCCCCGGACAGATGATCAACTATGGCTACACCTTC. Encoded protein: CSARVPGQMINYGYTF.